These T cell receptor beta chains were read from a single sample in a study of response to subunit inactivated influenza vaccine. TCRdb analysed the RT-PCR reads with MiXCR anew, one entry per CDR3 protein. The sample has roughly 700,000 distinct CDR3 sequences, about 15% seen once. This sample comprised PBMCs from blood, obtained approximately 15 days before vaccination. The receptors originated from a man aged 50-60 years who received an inactivated influenza vaccine. Each CDR3 is given with its conserved first and last residue. Each record gives: V gene, clone size, D gene, J gene, CDR3 protein, CDR3 DNA. A D gene is named only where the DNA matches it firmly. For some rows the clone size is stated as once, few or many, or as a class when expanded; others skip it.

v_gene: TRBV7-2
abundance: .
d_gene: .
j_gene: TRBJ2-5
CDR3aa: CASSSLGRSGTQYF
CDR3nt: TGTGCCAGCAGCTCCTTAGGACGATCTGGCACCCAGTACTTC

v_gene: TRBV15
abundance: .
d_gene: TRBD2
j_gene: TRBJ2-4
CDR3aa: CATSRGQSGSGNIQYF
CDR3nt: TGTGCCACCAGCAGAGGCCAAAGCGGGAGCGGGAACATTCAGTACTTC

v_gene: TRBV7-8
abundance: many
d_gene: TRBD2
j_gene: TRBJ2-1
CDR3aa: CASSLAASGSSYNEQFF
CDR3nt: TGTGCCAGCAGCTTAGCGGCTAGCGGGAGCTCCTACAATGAGCAGTTCTTC

v_gene: TRBV7-9
abundance: many
d_gene: TRBD2
j_gene: TRBJ2-7
CDR3aa: CASSLVPAGGAPYEQYF
CDR3nt: TGTGCCAGCAGCTTAGTCCCCGCCGGGGGGGCACCCTACGAGCAGTACTTC

v_gene: TRBV30
abundance: .
d_gene: .
j_gene: TRBJ2-4
CDR3aa: CAWTPIATKNIQYF
CDR3nt: TGTGCCTGGACCCCGATCGCAACCAAAAACATTCAGTACTTC

v_gene: TRBV12-1
abundance: few
d_gene: .
j_gene: TRBJ2-1
CDR3aa: CASSSRTSGRGSYEQFF
CDR3nt: TGTGCCAGCAGTTCTCGGACTAGCGGGAGGGGTAGCTATGAGCAGTTCTTC

v_gene: TRBV7-3
abundance: once
d_gene: .
j_gene: TRBJ2-5
CDR3aa: CASSLIGREETQYF
CDR3nt: TGTGCCAGCAGCTTAATTGGCAGGGAAGAGACCCAGTACTTC

v_gene: TRBV25-1
abundance: few
d_gene: TRBD1
j_gene: TRBJ2-5
CDR3aa: CASSATTGGHETQYF
CDR3nt: TGTGCCAGCAGTGCAACGACAGGGGGTCACGAGACCCAGTACTTC

v_gene: TRBV11-2
abundance: few
d_gene: TRBD1
j_gene: TRBJ2-1
CDR3aa: CASSSGQGRWSNEQFF
CDR3nt: TGTGCCAGCAGCTCCGGACAGGGACGGTGGTCCAATGAGCAGTTCTTC

v_gene: TRBV29-1
abundance: many
d_gene: .
j_gene: TRBJ2-1
CDR3aa: CSVVSYYPRDEQFF
CDR3nt: TGCAGCGTTGTTAGTTACTATCCTAGGGATGAGCAGTTCTTC

v_gene: TRBV28
abundance: many
d_gene: .
j_gene: TRBJ1-5
CDR3aa: CASSPGAYNQPQHF
CDR3nt: TGTGCCAGCTCACCCGGGGCATACAATCAGCCCCAGCATTTT

v_gene: TRBV12-3/TRBV12-4
abundance: few
d_gene: .
j_gene: TRBJ1-2
CDR3aa: CASSLLGSHEYGYTF
CDR3nt: TGTGCCAGCAGTTTATTGGGGTCCCATGAATATGGCTACACCTTC

v_gene: TRBV20-1
abundance: many
d_gene: TRBD2
j_gene: TRBJ2-7
CDR3aa: CSARLTSGGDEQYF
CDR3nt: TGCAGTGCTAGGCTGACTAGCGGGGGTGACGAGCAGTACTTC

v_gene: TRBV11-2
abundance: .
d_gene: TRBD2
j_gene: TRBJ2-5
CDR3aa: CASSISGYETQYF
CDR3nt: TGTGCCAGCAGCATTAGCGGGTATGAGACCCAGTACTTC

v_gene: TRBV20-1
abundance: few
d_gene: .
j_gene: TRBJ2-7
CDR3aa: CSARDFTTVADGYEQYF
CDR3nt: TGCAGTGCTAGAGATTTTACGACGGTAGCGGATGGCTACGAGCAGTACTTC

v_gene: TRBV3-1
abundance: few
d_gene: .
j_gene: TRBJ2-3
CDR3aa: CASSQDYNPVDTQYF
CDR3nt: TGTGCCAGCAGCCAAGATTATAACCCGGTGGATACGCAGTATTTT

v_gene: TRBV10-3
abundance: .
d_gene: TRBD1
j_gene: TRBJ2-1
CDR3aa: CAISDPGQGKFF
CDR3nt: TGTGCCATCAGTGATCCCGGACAGGGGAAGTTCTTC

v_gene: TRBV28
abundance: few
d_gene: .
j_gene: TRBJ2-4
CDR3aa: CASSLSGGAAKNIQYF
CDR3nt: TGTGCCAGCAGTTTATCAGGAGGGGCGGCCAAAAACATTCAGTACTTC

v_gene: TRBV7-9
abundance: .
d_gene: TRBD2
j_gene: TRBJ2-3
CDR3aa: CASSPLAGAMLDTQYF
CDR3nt: TGTGCCAGCAGCCCTTTAGCGGGAGCGATGTTAGATACGCAGTATTTT

v_gene: TRBV12-3/TRBV12-4
abundance: many
d_gene: .
j_gene: TRBJ2-6
CDR3aa: CASSDRSGANVLTF
CDR3nt: TGTGCCAGCAGCGACAGGTCTGGGGCCAACGTCCTGACTTTC

v_gene: TRBV4-2
abundance: many
d_gene: .
j_gene: TRBJ2-1
CDR3aa: CASSQAQGRDEQFF
CDR3nt: TGTGCCAGCAGCCAAGCACAGGGCAGGGATGAGCAGTTCTTC

v_gene: TRBV20-1
abundance: few
d_gene: TRBD1
j_gene: TRBJ2-7
CDR3aa: CSAKDRDGYEQYF
CDR3nt: TGCAGTGCTAAGGACAGGGACGGATACGAGCAGTACTTC

v_gene: TRBV28
abundance: .
d_gene: .
j_gene: TRBJ1-2
CDR3aa: CASSPTGQINYGYTF
CDR3nt: TGTGCCAGCAGTCCCACAGGACAAATTAACTATGGCTACACCTTC

v_gene: TRBV20-1
abundance: .
d_gene: .
j_gene: TRBJ1-4
CDR3aa: CSASREKLFF
CDR3nt: TGCAGTGCTAGCCGCGAAAAACTGTTTTTT

v_gene: TRBV5-1
abundance: few
d_gene: .
j_gene: TRBJ2-3
CDR3aa: CASSLAGRGTFGTDTQYF
CDR3nt: TGCGCCAGCAGCTTGGCCGGCCGGGGGACCTTTGGCACAGATACGCAGTATTTT

v_gene: TRBV20-1
abundance: .
d_gene: .
j_gene: TRBJ1-1
CDR3aa: CSAKSLWVGDTEAFF
CDR3nt: TGCAGTGCCAAATCCCTCTGGGTGGGTGACACTGAAGCTTTCTTT

v_gene: TRBV5-1
abundance: few
d_gene: TRBD2
j_gene: TRBJ2-3
CDR3aa: CASSPGRLTDTQYF
CDR3nt: TGCGCCAGCAGTCCCGGGAGGCTCACAGATACGCAGTATTTT

v_gene: TRBV4-2
abundance: .
d_gene: .
j_gene: TRBJ2-3
CDR3aa: CASSQGIRTAVTQYF
CDR3nt: TGTGCCAGCAGCCAAGGCATCAGAACTGCAGTTACGCAGTATTTT

v_gene: TRBV20-1
abundance: many
d_gene: .
j_gene: TRBJ2-7
CDR3aa: CSARVQPYEQYF
CDR3nt: TGCAGTGCTAGAGTTCAGCCCTACGAGCAGTACTTC

v_gene: TRBV6-2/TRBV6-3
abundance: few
d_gene: TRBD2
j_gene: TRBJ2-2
CDR3aa: CASSYLLAGETGELFF
CDR3nt: TGTGCCAGCAGTTATCTTCTAGCGGGAGAGACCGGGGAGCTGTTTTTT

v_gene: TRBV4-3
abundance: .
d_gene: .
j_gene: TRBJ2-7
CDR3aa: CASSQDQGTYEQYF
CDR3nt: TGCGCCAGCAGCCAAGATCAGGGCACCTACGAGCAGTACTTC

v_gene: TRBV2
abundance: .
d_gene: .
j_gene: TRBJ1-1
CDR3aa: CASSNNKNTEAFF
CDR3nt: TGTGCCAGCAGTAATAACAAGAACACTGAAGCTTTCTTT

v_gene: TRBV10-3
abundance: .
d_gene: TRBD2
j_gene: TRBJ2-2
CDR3aa: CAITSGSSSGELFF
CDR3nt: TGTGCCATCACTAGCGGGAGTAGCTCCGGGGAGCTGTTTTTT

v_gene: TRBV29-1
abundance: .
d_gene: TRBD2
j_gene: TRBJ2-5
CDR3aa: CSVAVGTSGSETQYF
CDR3nt: TGCAGCGTTGCGGTCGGGACTAGCGGGAGTGAGACCCAGTACTTC

v_gene: TRBV10-3
abundance: .
d_gene: .
j_gene: TRBJ1-4
CDR3aa: CAIRIATNEKLFF
CDR3nt: TGTGCCATCAGGATTGCAACTAATGAAAAACTGTTTTTT

v_gene: TRBV6-7
abundance: few
d_gene: .
j_gene: TRBJ2-7
CDR3aa: CASSYPDVGPTSHEQYF
CDR3nt: TGTGCCAGCAGTTACCCAGACGTCGGACCCACTAGCCACGAGCAGTACTTC

v_gene: TRBV7-1
abundance: few
d_gene: TRBD2
j_gene: TRBJ2-1
CDR3aa: CASSISGGLYNEQFF
CDR3nt: TGTGCCAGCAGCATCAGCGGGGGTCTCTACAATGAGCAGTTCTTC

v_gene: TRBV28
abundance: .
d_gene: .
j_gene: TRBJ2-5
CDR3aa: CASTTRETQYF
CDR3nt: TGTGCCAGCACTACGCGGGAGACCCAGTACTTC

v_gene: TRBV7-2
abundance: many
d_gene: .
j_gene: TRBJ1-2
CDR3aa: CASSLASNYGYTF
CDR3nt: TGTGCCAGCAGCTTAGCTTCTAACTATGGCTACACCTTC

v_gene: TRBV18
abundance: .
d_gene: .
j_gene: TRBJ1-1
CDR3aa: CASSAQMNTEAFF
CDR3nt: TGTGCCAGCTCAGCTCAAATGAACACTGAAGCTTTCTTT

v_gene: TRBV5-4
abundance: many
d_gene: TRBD1
j_gene: TRBJ1-1
CDR3aa: CASSRDRGMNTEAFF
CDR3nt: TGTGCCAGCAGCAGGGACAGGGGGATGAACACTGAAGCTTTCTTT

v_gene: TRBV14
abundance: .
d_gene: TRBD1
j_gene: TRBJ1-2
CDR3aa: CASSPGTGWSGYTF
CDR3nt: TGTGCCAGCAGCCCAGGGACAGGGTGGAGTGGCTACACCTTC

v_gene: TRBV7-9
abundance: many
d_gene: .
j_gene: TRBJ2-1
CDR3aa: CASSLESSDSERFF
CDR3nt: TGTGCCAGCAGCTTAGAATCTAGCGACAGTGAGCGGTTCTTC

v_gene: TRBV6-5
abundance: many
d_gene: TRBD2
j_gene: TRBJ2-1
CDR3aa: CASSYSTAGLAGNNEQFF
CDR3nt: TGTGCCAGCAGTTACTCGACAGCGGGACTAGCGGGTAACAATGAGCAGTTCTTC

v_gene: TRBV10-3
abundance: few
d_gene: .
j_gene: TRBJ1-6
CDR3aa: CAISELEGDNSPLHF
CDR3nt: TGTGCCATCAGCGAATTGGAAGGAGATAATTCACCCCTCCACTTT

v_gene: TRBV9
abundance: .
d_gene: .
j_gene: TRBJ1-1
CDR3aa: CASSPGRKATTEAFF
CDR3nt: TGTGCCAGCAGCCCGGGACGGAAGGCAACCACTGAAGCTTTCTTT

v_gene: TRBV18
abundance: many
d_gene: TRBD2
j_gene: TRBJ2-1
CDR3aa: CASSPDLAGTIYNEQFF
CDR3nt: TGTGCCAGCTCACCAGACCTAGCGGGTACCATCTACAATGAGCAGTTCTTC

v_gene: TRBV7-7
abundance: .
d_gene: TRBD1
j_gene: TRBJ2-5
CDR3aa: CASSPDRGQETQYF
CDR3nt: TGTGCCAGCAGTCCAGACAGGGGCCAAGAGACCCAGTACTTC

v_gene: TRBV29-1
abundance: .
d_gene: .
j_gene: TRBJ2-3
CDR3aa: CSALAPESTDTQYF
CDR3nt: TGCAGCGCTCTTGCTCCGGAGAGCACAGATACGCAGTATTTT

v_gene: TRBV29-1
abundance: .
d_gene: .
j_gene: TRBJ2-3
CDR3aa: CSATGSTDTQYF
CDR3nt: TGCAGCGCTACCGGGAGCACAGATACGCAGTATTTT

v_gene: TRBV29-1
abundance: .
d_gene: .
j_gene: TRBJ2-3
CDR3aa: CSVARDTADTQYF
CDR3nt: TGCAGCGTGGCCCGGGACACCGCAGATACGCAGTATTTT